This T cell receptor beta chain was sequenced for a study of CD8+CD57+ T cells in acquired aplastic anemia. Sequencing involved patients with CD8+CD57+ cell expansion previously shown by flow cytometry. This clonotype was detected many times. TCR beta VDJ combinations and CDR3 sequences were profiled from genomic DNA. TCRdb re-analysed the reads in MiXCR, keeping a single row per CDR3 protein. The data show around 200,000 distinct CDR3 sequences, about 44% seen once. The CDR3 loop spans 17 amino acids. Germline CDR1 is SGHVT and CDR2 is SQSDAQ. V dropped 5 bases and J dropped 5; count of bases not matched to a gene: 12.

This receptor was taken from a human donor with aplastic anemia. V gene TRBV7-4 combines with J gene TRBJ1-4; 9 nucleotides match TRBD1. Material for sequencing was sorted CD4+, CD8+, or CD8+CD57+ T cells (not recorded which) from PBMCs. CDR3 coding DNA: TGTGCCAGCAGCAACGTTATAGCGGGACAGGGAAATGAAAAACTGTTTTTT. Amino acids: CASSNVIAGQGNEKLFF.